This record looks at one T cell receptor (beta chain) sequence and its context. The method was immunoSEQ multiplex PCR; TCRdb's version includes in-frame clones alone and lacks a portion of them. Of around 250,000 clones listed, roughly 74% are singletons. This sample is drawn from a study of cytotoxic CD8 clonotypes in ibrutinib-treated CLL. This CDR3 comprises 12 residues. Germline lookup yields CDR1 SSHAT and CDR2 FNYEAQ (reference sequence). This TCR derives from a human donor with chronic lymphocytic leukemia. The chain carries TRBV7-7 and TRBJ2-3; no reliable D call. Sequences were derived from PBMCs, sampled after 24 months of ibrutinib treatment. CDR3: CASPKLADTQYF. Here the CDR3 DNA reads TGTGCTAGCCCCAAACTGGCAGATACGCAGTATTTT.